These T cell receptor beta chains were read from a single sample in a study of shared clonotypes between healthy human individuals. Repertoires were generated with immunoSEQ multiplex PCR, while TCRdb's copy carries only in-frame clones and drops some. Of about 2.1 million clones listed, just under 95% were seen once; the top ten hold around 1.8%. The sample comprised naive CD8+ T cells from PBMCs. These TCRs come from a man aged 18 to 30 in good health. Some clones in this sample may be carry-over from other donors' samples. Both conserved end residues are part of each CDR3. Fields, in order: J gene, V gene, CDR3 protein.

>TRBJ1-2|TRBV6-6
CASTLGDGYTF
>TRBJ2-2|TRBV4-1
CASSRQQREHTGELFF
>TRBJ1-2|TRBV7-8
CASSLGPEGAYNYGYTF
>TRBJ2-1|TRBV5-1
CASSLDTIGRLSYNEQFF
>TRBJ2-1|TRBV29-1
CSGGVPRYEQFF
>TRBJ2-3|TRBV12-5
CASGQDNTDTQYF
>TRBJ2-1|TRBV13
CASSPWGGSYNEQFF
>TRBJ2-7|TRBV13
CASSLTGSYEQYF
>TRBJ1-3|TRBV5-1
CASSTDRTSGNTIYF
>TRBJ2-7|TRBV7-9
CASSHYGTEETPYEQYF
>TRBJ2-5|TRBV5-4
CASSLDRGPETQYF
>TRBJ2-2|TRBV27
CASSQYRGPANTGELFF
>TRBJ2-1|TRBV6-5
CASSQDRNNEQFF
>TRBJ1-2|TRBV27
CASSLQGAGNYGYTF
>TRBJ2-7|TRBV7-2
CASSLTPGSYEQYF
>TRBJ1-4|TRBV15
CATSTIYGQGKTNEKLFF
>TRBJ2-7|TRBV27
CASSTSGQGNLYEQYF
>TRBJ2-1|TRBV4-1
CASSHQGANEQFF
>TRBJ1-4|TRBV23-1
CASSQREGYENEKLFF
>TRBJ2-7|TRBV19
CASSPGHTLSEQYF
>TRBJ2-1|TRBV28
CASSAALAGGGDEQFF
>TRBJ2-7|TRBV4-1
CASSQGIKTSYYEQYF
>TRBJ1-1|TRBV5-4
CASSFGTEAFF
>TRBJ2-3|TRBV7-2
CASSLVLSRPTDTQYF
>TRBJ1-1|TRBV28
CASSFGLNTEAFF
>TRBJ2-7|TRBV10-2
CASSEPGDLAMHSYEQYF
>TRBJ2-5|TRBV6-5
CASSPFLGETQYF
>TRBJ2-7|TRBV18
CASSSGQGADEQYF
>TRBJ2-3|TRBV9
CASSSLGGLAGAVGTDTQYF
>TRBJ2-1|TRBV4-1
CASSHTTSGYNEQFF
>TRBJ2-7|TRBV27
CASSLSSGTSEYEQYF
>TRBJ2-5|TRBV29-1
CSVEGGLKTQYF
>TRBJ2-3|TRBV7-6
CASSLDRVGDTQYF
>TRBJ1-1|TRBV4-1
CASSQDSLTRGRRGNTEAFF
>TRBJ1-5|TRBV10-2
CASSARGNQPQHF
>TRBJ2-1|TRBV28
CASSFWRERQDEQFF
>TRBJ2-3|TRBV5-4
CASSLIAGVGTDTQYF
>TRBJ1-2|TRBV9
CASSAPSGGQGYGYTF
>TRBJ2-5|TRBV27
CASSLIGLGQTQYF
>TRBJ2-7|TRBV4-3
CASSQGWDRPYEQYF
>TRBJ1-2|TRBV28
CASSFGLNYGYTF
>TRBJ2-6|TRBV12-2
CASRLVEGCSGANVLTF
>TRBJ2-7|TRBV6-5
CASSYGSAGGIYEQYF
>TRBJ2-1|TRBV4-2
CASSQGLAGGYYNEQFF
>TRBJ2-7|TRBV7-9
CASSLEWYEQYF
>TRBJ2-5|TRBV11-2
CASSRLGGDQYQETQYF
>TRBJ2-1|TRBV7-2
CASSSGTSGRNEQFF
>TRBJ2-4|TRBV19
CASSTPRDRAAKNIQYF
>TRBJ1-2|TRBV6-1
CASSGRFSNYGYTF
>TRBJ2-1|TRBV29-1
CSVLAGVYPNEQFF
>TRBJ2-3|TRBV27
CASSLTSFLVYGTDTQYF
>TRBJ2-1|TRBV25-1
CASTIQRTGDEQFF
>TRBJ2-2|TRBV9
CASSVPAGANTGELFF
>TRBJ2-1|TRBV2
CASRSDFEYNEQFF
>TRBJ1-6|TRBV6-5
CASSSRPSGSPLHF